What follows is one T cell receptor (beta chain) and its context. Its antigen is unknown. This sample was taken from a study of blood T cells in healthy people across ages. Points from the study as a whole: Per-million-T-cell TCR beta diversity fell roughly linearly with age.

The CDR3 runs 15 residues. Looked up from germline, CDR1 is SEHNR and CDR2 is FQNEAQ (reference sequence). V lost 6 bases and J lost 3, with 14 bases in between. Through a sample-barcoded 5' primer and a J-beta primer mix, a second PCR was run for about 6 to 11 cycles. TCRdb redid the calling of the 5' RACE reads with MiXCR, one entry per CDR3 protein. The sample holds around 990,000 distinct CDR3 sequences; under 40% are singletons and the top ten take about an eighth. This TCR derives from a man aged 18 to 35 in good health. The chain links TRBV7-9 to TRBJ1-4; possibly TRBD1 for D (5 bases). Input material: blood. CDR3 protein: CASSPRQGANEKLFF. Here the CDR3 DNA reads TGTGCCAGCAGTCCCCGCCAGGGTGCTAATGAAAAACTGTTTTTT.